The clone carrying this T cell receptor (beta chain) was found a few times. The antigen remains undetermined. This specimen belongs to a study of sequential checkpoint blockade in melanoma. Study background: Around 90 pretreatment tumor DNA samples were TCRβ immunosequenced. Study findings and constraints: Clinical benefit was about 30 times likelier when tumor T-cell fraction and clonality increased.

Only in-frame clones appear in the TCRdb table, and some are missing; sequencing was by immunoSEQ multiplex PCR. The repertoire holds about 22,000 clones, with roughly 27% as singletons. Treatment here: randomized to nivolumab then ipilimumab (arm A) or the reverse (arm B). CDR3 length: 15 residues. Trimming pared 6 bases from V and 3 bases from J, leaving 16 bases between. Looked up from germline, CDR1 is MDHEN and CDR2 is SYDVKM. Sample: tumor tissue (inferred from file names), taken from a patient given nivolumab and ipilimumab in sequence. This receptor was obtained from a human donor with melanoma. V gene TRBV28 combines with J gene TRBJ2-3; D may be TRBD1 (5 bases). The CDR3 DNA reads TGTGCCAGCAGAAATACCCCTGCAGGGACAGATACGCAGTATTTT. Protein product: CASRNTPAGTDTQYF.